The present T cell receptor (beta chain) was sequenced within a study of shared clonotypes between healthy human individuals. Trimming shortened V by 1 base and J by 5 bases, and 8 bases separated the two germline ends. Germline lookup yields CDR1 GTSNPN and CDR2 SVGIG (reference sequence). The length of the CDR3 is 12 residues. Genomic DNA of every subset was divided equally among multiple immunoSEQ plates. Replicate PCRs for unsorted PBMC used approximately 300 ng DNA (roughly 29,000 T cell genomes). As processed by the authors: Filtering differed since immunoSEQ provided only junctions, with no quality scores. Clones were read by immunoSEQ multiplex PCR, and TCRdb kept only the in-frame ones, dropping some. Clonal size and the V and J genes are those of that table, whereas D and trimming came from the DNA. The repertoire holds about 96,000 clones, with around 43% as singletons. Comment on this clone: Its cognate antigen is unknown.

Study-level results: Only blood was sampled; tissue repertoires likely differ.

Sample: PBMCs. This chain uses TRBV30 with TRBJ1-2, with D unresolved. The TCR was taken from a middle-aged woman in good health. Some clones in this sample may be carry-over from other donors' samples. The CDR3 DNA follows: TGTGCCTGGAGTGCGACCTCATATGGCTACACCTTC. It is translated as CAWSATSYGYTF.